The table lists the clone carrying this TCR beta chain with a count of one. Authors' processing steps: Reference gene primer amplification gave estimated nucleated cell counts. Some clones are missing from TCRdb's copy, which holds only in-frame ones; the method was immunoSEQ multiplex PCR. V and J calls plus clone size are reproduced from that table; the DNA served to infer D and trimming. Here the sample spans some 250,000 clones, roughly nine tenths being singletons. The data derive from a study of blood T cell repertoires in COVID-19. About the research overall: The study drew acute and convalescent COVID-19 samples from the United States, Italy and Spain.

Unmatched junction bases numbered 14, after V lost 7 bases and J lost 6 bases. The CDR3 loop spans 15 amino acids. Germline values: CDR1 MNHEY, CDR2 SVGAGI. The Seattle patients, enrolled during active infection, were followed longitudinally. This chain joins TRBV6-5 and TRBJ2-7, with 8 bases aligning to TRBD1. This receptor was obtained from a woman aged 25-40 years with COVID-19, enrolled during active disease. The source material was peripheral blood. The CDR3 DNA sequence: TGTGCCAGCACAGCCCCTCGATGGACAGGGATCGAGCAGTACTTC. It translates to CASTAPRWTGIEQYF.